Sequencing of this T cell receptor beta chain was carried out in a study of patients and donors after allogeneic stem cell transplantation. Trimming took off 4 bases at V and 4 bases at J, with 10 bases between the two ends. Germline CDR1 reads SEHNR; CDR2 reads FQNEAQ (reference sequence). CDR3 length: 13 residues. TCRdb re-called the RT-PCR reads with MiXCR, one entry per CDR3 protein. The sample yields a few hundred thousand distinct CDR3 sequences, over 30% seen once. The receptor's source is a human donor who was either an allogeneic HSCT recipient or a stem cell or donor lymphocyte infusion donor (not recorded which). It is not recorded whose cells these are; they may come from a transplant donor. Sequencing used blood, either unsorted or a sorted T cell fraction (not recorded which). The chain carries TRBV7-9 and TRBJ1-2; no firm D call. The CDR3 sequence is CASSSTGFYGYTF. The CDR3 DNA sequence: TGTGCCAGCAGCTCGACGGGCTTCTATGGCTACACCTTC.